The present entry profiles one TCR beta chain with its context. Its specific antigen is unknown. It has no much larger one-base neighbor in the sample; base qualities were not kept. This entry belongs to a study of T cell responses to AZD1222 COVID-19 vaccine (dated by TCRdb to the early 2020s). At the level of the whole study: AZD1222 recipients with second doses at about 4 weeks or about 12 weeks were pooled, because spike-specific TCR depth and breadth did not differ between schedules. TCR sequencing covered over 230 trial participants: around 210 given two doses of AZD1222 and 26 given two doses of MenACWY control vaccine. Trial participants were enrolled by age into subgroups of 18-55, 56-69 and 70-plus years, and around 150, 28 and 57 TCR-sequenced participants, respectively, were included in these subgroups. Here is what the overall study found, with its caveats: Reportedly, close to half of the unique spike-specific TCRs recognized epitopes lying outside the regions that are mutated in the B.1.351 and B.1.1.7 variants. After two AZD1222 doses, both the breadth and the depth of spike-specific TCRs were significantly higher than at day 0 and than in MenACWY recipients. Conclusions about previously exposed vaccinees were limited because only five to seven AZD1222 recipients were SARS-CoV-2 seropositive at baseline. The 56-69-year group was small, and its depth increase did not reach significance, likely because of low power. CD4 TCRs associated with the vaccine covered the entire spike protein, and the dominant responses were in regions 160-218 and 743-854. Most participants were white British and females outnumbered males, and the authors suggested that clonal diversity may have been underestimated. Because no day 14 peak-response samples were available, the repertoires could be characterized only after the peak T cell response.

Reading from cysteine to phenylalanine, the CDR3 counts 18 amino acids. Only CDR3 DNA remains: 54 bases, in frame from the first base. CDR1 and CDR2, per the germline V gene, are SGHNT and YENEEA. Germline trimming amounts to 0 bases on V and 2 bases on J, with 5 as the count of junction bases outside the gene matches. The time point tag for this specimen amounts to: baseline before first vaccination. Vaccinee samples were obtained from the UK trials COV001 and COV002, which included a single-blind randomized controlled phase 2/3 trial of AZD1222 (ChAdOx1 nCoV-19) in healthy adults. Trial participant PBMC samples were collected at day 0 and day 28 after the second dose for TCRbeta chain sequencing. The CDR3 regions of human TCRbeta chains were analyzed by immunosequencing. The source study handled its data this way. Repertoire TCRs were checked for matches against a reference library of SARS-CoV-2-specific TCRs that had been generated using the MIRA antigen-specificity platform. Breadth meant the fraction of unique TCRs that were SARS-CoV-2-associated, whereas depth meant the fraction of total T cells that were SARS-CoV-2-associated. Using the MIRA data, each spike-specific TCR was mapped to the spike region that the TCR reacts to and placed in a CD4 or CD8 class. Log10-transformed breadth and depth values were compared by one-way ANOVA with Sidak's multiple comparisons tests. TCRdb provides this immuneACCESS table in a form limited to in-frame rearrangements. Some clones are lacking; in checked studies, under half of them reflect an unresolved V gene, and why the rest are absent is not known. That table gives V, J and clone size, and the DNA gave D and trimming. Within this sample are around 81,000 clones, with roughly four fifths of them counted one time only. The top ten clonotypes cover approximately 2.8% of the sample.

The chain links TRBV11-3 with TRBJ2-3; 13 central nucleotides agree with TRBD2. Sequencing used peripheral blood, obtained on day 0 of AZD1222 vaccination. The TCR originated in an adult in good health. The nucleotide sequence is TGTGCCAGCAGCTTAGAAGGACTAGCGGGGGCCACCACAGATACGCAGTATTTT. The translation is CASSLEGLAGATTDTQYF.